The 21 T cell receptor beta chains below all came from one sample that was sequenced in a study of PD-L1 blockade in urothelial cancer (dated by TCRdb to 2015 to 2018). The library was obtained by the immunoSEQ multiplex PCR assay. TCRdb limited this immuneACCESS table to in-frame rearrangements with V and J called. A share of clones is missing; checked studies link under half to unresolved V genes, and the rest is unexplained. Present in this sample are some 19,000 clones, 90% of which were seen just once. In total, the top ten clones hold 15% to 20% of the sample. This material consisted of PBMCs, taken around atezolizumab (anti-PD-L1) treatment. These receptors came from a woman in her sixties with urothelial cancer.

The chain employs TRBV30 and TRBJ2-7; D not resolved. Germline values: CDR1 GTSNPN, CDR2 SVGIG (reference sequence). CDR3 length: 14 residues. V was shortened by 8 bases and J by 2 bases, with 19 bases between the two germline ends. This CDR3 is CAATSVPVPYEQYF. In nucleotides, the CDR3 is TGTGCCGCTACCTCGGTGCCGGTTCCCTACGAGCAGTACTTC.

The chain has TRBV4-3 and TRBJ2-5; the match to TRBD2 covers 7 bases. Per germline, CDR1 LGHNA and CDR2 YSLEER. The V gene end was trimmed by 1 base and the J gene end by 4 bases; junction bases not matched to a gene: 18. CDR3 size: 19 residues. In nucleotides, the CDR3 is TGCGCCAGCAGCCAAGGCGGCCCTGATGGGGACTATTATGGAGAGACCCAGTACTTC. Its protein is CASSQGGPDGDYYGETQYF.

As DNA, the CDR3 is TGTGCCAGCTCAGGGACTAGCGAGCTTTCGGATGAGCAGTTCTTC. The encoded protein is CASSGTSELSDEQFF. V and J are TRBV6-4 and TRBJ2-1, with 10 bases aligning to TRBD2. The CDR3 is 15 amino acids. Germline V gene lookup returns CDR1 MRHNA and CDR2 SNTAGT. The trim removed 8 bases at V and 8 bases at J, leaving 12 bases unmatched.

The gene calls are TRBV11-1 and TRBJ1-1, with D hard to call. The CDR3 is made up of 17 amino acids. Germline V gene data show CDR1 as SGHAT and CDR2 as FQDESV (reference sequence). V shed 1 base and J shed 0 bases, with 15 bases lying between them. CDR3 nucleotide sequence: TGTGCCAGCAGCTTAGATCGGGATCAGATGATGAACACTGAAGCTTTCTTT. It encodes CASSLDRDQMMNTEAFF.

This chain joins TRBV28 and TRBJ2-1; 9 bases align to TRBD2. This CDR3 comprises 16 residues. With V trimmed by 3 bases and J by 4 bases, 7 bases remained unmatched. The germline V gene has CDR1 MDHEN and CDR2 SYDVKM. The CDR3 DNA reads TGTGCCAGCAGTTTGGGGGCTAGCGGGACATACAATGAGCAGTTCTTC. Translation gives CASSLGASGTYNEQFF.

The chain couples TRBV5-6 to TRBJ2-1, with D tentatively TRBD1 (5 bases). Germline CDR1 and CDR2: SGHDT and YYEEEE. The CDR3 covers 16 residues. V was clipped by 4 bases and J by 6 bases, with 20 bases between them. CDR3 amino acids: CASSRDAGIRGNEQFF. DNA of the CDR3: TGTGCCAGCAGCCGAGACGCAGGAATTAGGGGCAATGAGCAGTTCTTC.

The genes are TRBV27 and TRBJ2-6; D remains ambiguous. The germline V and J ends were trimmed by 3 bases and 0 bases, with 9 bases remaining between them. This CDR3 contains 16 residues. The germline CDR1 and CDR2 sequences are MNHEY and SMNVEV (reference sequence). CDR3 sequence (DNA): TGTGCCAGCAGTTTTGGGCGTAGCTCTGGGGCCAACGTCCTGACTTTC. Translated: CASSFGRSSGANVLTF.

On this clone: At one end the junction does not follow the germline gene, possibly because of a read error. This rearrangement joins TRBV7-3 to TRBJ2-1; D is unresolved. Germline CDR1 reads SGHTA; CDR2 reads FQGTGA. This CDR3 contains 11 residues. DNA of the CDR3: TGTGCCAGCAGCTTAGACAATGGGCAGTTCTTC. As protein: CASSLDNGQFF.

This chain uses TRBV9 with TRBJ2-7, with D tentatively TRBD1 (6 bases). The CDR3 consists of 15 residues. The V gene lost 0 bases and the J gene lost 3 bases, with 13 bases spanning the gap. Germline V lookup: CDR1 SGDLS, CDR2 YYNGEE. CDR3 amino acids: CASSVDPGDVYEQYF. The CDR3 DNA reads as TGTGCCAGCAGCGTAGATCCAGGGGACGTCTACGAGCAGTACTTC.

The genes are TRBV28 and TRBJ2-7; the match to TRBD1 covers 8 bases. CDR3 length equals 15 residues. With V trimmed by 2 bases and J by 6 bases, 9 bases remained unmatched. Germline loops: CDR1 MDHEN, CDR2 SYDVKM. CDR3 bases: TGTGCCAGCAGTTTAACCGGGACAGGCGCTCGCGAGCAGTACTTC. It codes for CASSLTGTGAREQYF. The variable domain in full, completed from reference TRBV28 and TRBJ2-7, reads DVKVTQSSRYLVKRTGEKVFLECVQDMDHENMFWYRQDPGLGLRLIYFSYDVKMKEKGDIPEGYSVSREKKERFSLILESASTNQTSMYLCASSLTGTGAREQYFGPGTRLTVT.

The chain joins TRBV28 to TRBJ2-7, with D perhaps TRBD1 (5 bases). This CDR3 region has 16 residues. V lost 1 base to trimming and J lost 3 bases, with 16 bases between them. Germline V gives CDR1 MDHEN, CDR2 SYDVKM. The CDR3 reads CASSLFQGRDFYEQYF. The CDR3, as DNA: TGTGCCAGCAGTTTATTCCAAGGCAGGGATTTCTACGAGCAGTACTTC.

Here the CDR3 DNA reads TGTGCCAGCCGGATGGGGACAGGGAACACCGGGGAGCTGTTTTTT. Amino acids: CASRMGTGNTGELFF. The chain employs TRBV6-4 and TRBJ2-2, with TRBD1 matching over 8 bases. Germline-derived CDR1 and CDR2 are MRHNA and SNTAGT. The trim removed 8 bases at V and 1 base at J, leaving 6 bases unmatched. This CDR3 contains 15 residues.

The V and J genes are TRBV5-8 and TRBJ2-3; 11 bases map to TRBD2. Trimming cost V 0 bases and J 3 bases; bases outside gene matches: 6. CDR1 is SGHTS and CDR2 is YDEGEE in the germline V gene. This CDR3 comprises 17 residues. This CDR3 reads CASSLEVAGGQTDTQYF. The CDR3 DNA sequence: TGTGCCAGCAGCTTGGAGGTAGCGGGAGGGCAAACAGATACGCAGTATTTT.

The rearrangement uses TRBV7-3 and TRBJ1-2; 9 bases agree with TRBD1. V lost 6 bases to trimming and J lost 4 bases; unmatched junction nucleotides: 6. The CDR3 sequence is 14 residues long. Per the germline V gene, CDR1 is SGHTA and CDR2 is FQGTGA. The CDR3 nucleotides are TGTGCCAGCAGTCCGGGACAGGGTGTCTATGGCTACACCTTC. Its protein product is CASSPGQGVYGYTF.

This clone was recorded once. This rearrangement joins TRBV4-3 to TRBJ2-5; 7 bases map to TRBD1. The ends lost 0 bases at V and 1 base at J; junction bases unmatched: 2. Germline loops: CDR1 LGHNA, CDR2 YSLEER. This CDR3 is 15 amino acids long. The CDR3 nucleotides are TGCGCCAGCAGCCAAGATAGGACAGGCCAAGAGACCCAGTACTTC. Its translation is CASSQDRTGQETQYF.

The J gene is TRBJ2-1, the V gene TRBV7-6, with unresolved D. Germline V lookup: CDR1 SGHVS, CDR2 FNYEAQ. The CDR3 has 14 amino acids. V gave up 0 bases and J gave up 5 bases, with 8 bases separating them. The CDR3 sequence is CASSLAETHNEQFF. The CDR3 nucleotides read TGTGCCAGCAGCTTAGCAGAGACACACAATGAGCAGTTCTTC.

The chain joins TRBV30 to TRBJ2-5, with unresolved D. The CDR3 is 13 amino acids. CDR1 and CDR2 (germline): GTSNPN, SVGIG (reference sequence). V shed 1 base and J shed 5 bases, with 11 bases lying between them. As DNA, the CDR3 is TGTGCCTGGAGTGGTTTAGCCCGGGAGACCCAGTACTTC. Translating gives CAWSGLARETQYF.

The rearrangement uses TRBV19 and TRBJ2-7, with a tentative D call TRBD1 (6 bases). The V and J ends lost 8 bases and 0 bases respectively, with 14 bases between them. Germline V gene data show CDR1 as LNHDA and CDR2 as SQIVND (reference sequence). This CDR3 spans 14 amino acids. The CDR3 reads CASRTAMSSYEQYF. The CDR3, as DNA: TGTGCCAGTCGGACAGCGATGAGCTCCTACGAGCAGTACTTC.

This clone was seen a single time. This chain joins TRBV27 and TRBJ2-3; D remains unclear. Germline V gene lookup returns CDR1 MNHEY and CDR2 SMNVEV (reference sequence). The CDR3 extends over 13 amino acids. Trimming took off 2 bases at V and 4 bases at J, with 7 bases between the two ends. This chain's CDR3 is CASSLAESDTQYF. The CDR3 coding sequence is TGTGCCAGCAGTTTAGCGGAGTCAGATACGCAGTATTTT.

The rearrangement links TRBV10-1 to TRBJ2-2; TRBD2 is a possible D gene (6 bases). Germline V gene data show CDR1 as WNHNN and CDR2 as SYGVQD (reference sequence). The CDR3 contains 16 residues. Trimming left V 5 bases short and J 7 bases short, with 20 bases between. The CDR3, as DNA: TGCGCCAGCAGTCCCCAGGAGGGTGTCAGGAACGGGGAGCTGTTTTTT. Its translation is CASSPQEGVRNGELFF.

CDR3: CASRDRDRGGYEQYF. The CDR3 DNA reads TGTGCCAGCAGAGATAGGGACAGGGGGGGCTACGAGCAGTACTTC. The chain carries TRBV28 and TRBJ2-7, with TRBD1 identical over 11 bases. The CDR3 sequence is 15 residues long. From germline, CDR1 is MDHEN and CDR2 SYDVKM. V shed 6 bases and J 3 bases; nucleotides not matched to a gene: 7.